The T cell receptor beta chain under discussion was sequenced for a study of metastatic and nonmetastatic thyroid tumors (dated by TCRdb to 2018 to 2020). In the study overall: Repertoires were compared across peripheral blood and tumor or nodule tissue samples from malignant and benign thyroid patients. Summary of the overall study and its limitations: In both blood and tumor samples, malignant tumors were reported to have significantly higher TCR beta diversity than benign nodules.

V sheds 1 base and J sheds 4 bases, leaving 11 bases between their ends. The CDR3, from cysteine to phenylalanine, totals 14 residues. Of the read, only the CDR3 DNA is kept; its 42 bases are in frame from base 1. CDR1 SNHLY and CDR2 FYNNEI were looked up in the germline V gene. Note on this clone: What antigen it recognizes has not been identified. Within one base of it there is no much larger clone, and no base qualities were kept. Other DNA sequences in the sample encode the same CDR3.

None of the patients had been given any treatment before thyroid surgery. Patient clinical samples collected from about 2012 to 2019 were retrospectively analysed using T-cell receptor beta sequencing. The library came from PCR. Sequenced on an Illumina HiSeq 4000. High-throughput sequencing was used to profile the CDR3 region of the TCR beta-chain in every patient. As for the original processing: CDR3 differences across clinicopathological groups were used to build a classifier for discriminating distant-metastatic papillary thyroid cancer patients. To measure repertoire diversity the researchers used the Shannon index, while the Morisita-Horn index served to gauge how similar the tumor and blood repertoires were. TCRdb applied fastp at Q25 and MiXCR to the public reads, then kept only in-frame beta chains. These V and J calls are TCRdb output, not the study's own analysis. Here the sample has 7,500 to 10,000 clones; approximately 34% occur a single time. Of the sample, about a fifth is held by the ten largest clones.

This receptor was taken from a female donor with papillary thyroid cancer or a benign thyroid nodule (not recorded which). Some clones in this sample may be carry-over from other donors' samples. Sequences were obtained from tumor tissue. This receptor chain uses TRBV2 and TRBJ2-7; the D gene cannot be resolved beyond TRBD1 or TRBD2, each matching 5 bases. The DNA sequence follows: TGTGCCAGCAGTGAAGGAGGGACCAATTACGAGCAGTACTTC. This encodes CASSEGGTNYEQYF. Joined to the reference TRBV2 and TRBJ2-7 proteins, this CDR3 gives the full variable domain: EPEVTQTPSHQVTQMGQEVILRCVPISNHLYFYWYRQILGQKVEFLVSFYNNEISEKSEIFDDQFSVERPDGSNFTLKIRSTKLEDSAMYFCASSEGGTNYEQYFGPGTRLTVT.